This TCR beta chain emerged from a study of cytomegalovirus exposure and HLA in healthy donors. The study ran its PCR with 60 Vbeta and 13 Jbeta primers. TCRdb's copy holds only in-frame clones and misses some; the assay was immunoSEQ multiplex PCR. The sample consists of approximately 61,000 clones, approximately 80% of them appearing once. Concerning this clone itself: What it recognizes is unknown.

The CDR3 covers 15 residues. CDR1 is SGHVS, CDR2 FQNEAQ, per germline. V lost 3 bases, J lost 6 bases, and 3 bases stayed unmatched. The study's findings and limits: Later on, a genetic analysis was performed. It linked a missense variant in DCLRE1C with V- and J-gene trimming of TCR beta. In vitro experiments confirmed that three CMV-associated chains were specific for CMV antigens.

The TCR comes from a man aged 18 to 29 in good health and CMV-seropositive. The chain has TRBV7-8 and TRBJ1-5; TRBD1 matches 12 bases. Sequences were obtained from PBMCs. The CDR3 nucleotides are TGTGCCAGCAGCTTGGGGACAGGGGGCGGTCAGCCCCAGCATTTT. Its protein is CASSLGTGGGQPQHF.